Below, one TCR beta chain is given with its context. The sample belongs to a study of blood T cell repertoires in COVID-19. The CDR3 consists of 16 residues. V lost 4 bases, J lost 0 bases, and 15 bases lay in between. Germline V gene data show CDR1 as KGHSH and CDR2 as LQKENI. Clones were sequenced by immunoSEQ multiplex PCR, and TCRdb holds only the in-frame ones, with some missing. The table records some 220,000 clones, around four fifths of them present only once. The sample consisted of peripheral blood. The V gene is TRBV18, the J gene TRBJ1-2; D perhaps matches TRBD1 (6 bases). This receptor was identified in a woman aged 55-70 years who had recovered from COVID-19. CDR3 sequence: CASSLNNRDPNYGYTF. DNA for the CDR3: TGTGCCAGCTCACTAAATAACAGGGATCCTAACTATGGCTACACCTTC.